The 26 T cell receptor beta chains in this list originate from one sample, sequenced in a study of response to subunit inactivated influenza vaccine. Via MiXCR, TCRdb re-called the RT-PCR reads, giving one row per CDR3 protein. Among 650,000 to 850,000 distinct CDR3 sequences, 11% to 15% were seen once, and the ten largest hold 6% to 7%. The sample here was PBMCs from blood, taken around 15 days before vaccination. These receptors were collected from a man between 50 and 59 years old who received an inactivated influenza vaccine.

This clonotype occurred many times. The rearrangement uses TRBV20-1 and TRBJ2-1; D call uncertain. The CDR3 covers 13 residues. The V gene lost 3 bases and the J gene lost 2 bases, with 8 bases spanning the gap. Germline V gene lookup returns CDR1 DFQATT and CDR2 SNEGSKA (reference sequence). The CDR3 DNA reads TGCAGTGCTAGCCACCTAACCTACAATGAGCAGTTCTTC. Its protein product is CSASHLTYNEQFF.

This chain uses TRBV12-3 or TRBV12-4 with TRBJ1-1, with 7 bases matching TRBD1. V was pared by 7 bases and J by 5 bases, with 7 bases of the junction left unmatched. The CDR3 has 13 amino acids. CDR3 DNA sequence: TGTGCCAGCAATCGACAGGGTTGGACTGAAGCTTTCTTT. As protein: CASNRQGWTEAFF.

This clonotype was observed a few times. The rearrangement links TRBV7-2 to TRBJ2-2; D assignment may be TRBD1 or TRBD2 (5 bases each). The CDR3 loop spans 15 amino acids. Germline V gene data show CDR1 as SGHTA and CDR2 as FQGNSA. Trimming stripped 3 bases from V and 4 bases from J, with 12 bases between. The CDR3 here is CASSFGTISTGELFF. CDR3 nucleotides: TGTGCCAGCAGCTTTGGGACGATCAGCACCGGGGAGCTGTTTTTT.

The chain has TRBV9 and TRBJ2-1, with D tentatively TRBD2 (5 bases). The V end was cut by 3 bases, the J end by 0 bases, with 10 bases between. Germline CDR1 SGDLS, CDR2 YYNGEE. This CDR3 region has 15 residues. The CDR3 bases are TGTGCCAGCAGCGCTGTCACTAGCTCCTACAATGAGCAGTTCTTC. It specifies CASSAVTSSYNEQFF.

The CDR3 reads CASSLGPAGEASGRVNNEQFF. DNA for the CDR3: TGCGCCAGCAGCTTGGGGCCTGCAGGGGAGGCAAGCGGGAGGGTCAACAATGAGCAGTTCTTC. The chain couples TRBV5-1 to TRBJ2-1, with 10 bases matching TRBD2. Germline V gene lookup returns CDR1 SGHRS and CDR2 YFSETQ. The CDR3 covers 21 residues. Trimming cost V 0 bases and J 5 bases; bases outside gene matches: 20.

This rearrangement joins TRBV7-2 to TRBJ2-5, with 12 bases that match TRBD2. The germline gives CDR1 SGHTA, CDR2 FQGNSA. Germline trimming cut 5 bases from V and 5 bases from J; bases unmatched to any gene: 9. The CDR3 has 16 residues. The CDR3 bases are TGTGCCAGCAGCGGAAGACTAGCGGGAGTAAGTGAGACCCAGTACTTC. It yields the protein CASSGRLAGVSETQYF.

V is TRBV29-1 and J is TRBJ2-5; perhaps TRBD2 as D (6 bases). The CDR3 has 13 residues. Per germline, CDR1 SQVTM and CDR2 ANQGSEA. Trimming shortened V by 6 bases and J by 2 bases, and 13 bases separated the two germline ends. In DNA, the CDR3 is TGCAGCGTGGAGGGGCAAAAACAAGAGACCCAGTACTTC. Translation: CSVEGQKQETQYF.

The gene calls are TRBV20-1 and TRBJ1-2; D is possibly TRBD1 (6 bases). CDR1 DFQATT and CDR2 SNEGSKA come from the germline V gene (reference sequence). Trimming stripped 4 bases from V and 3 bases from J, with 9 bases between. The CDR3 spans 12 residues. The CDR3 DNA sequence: TGCAGTGCTAAGGGGGACCACTATGGCTACACCTTC. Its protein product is CSAKGDHYGYTF.

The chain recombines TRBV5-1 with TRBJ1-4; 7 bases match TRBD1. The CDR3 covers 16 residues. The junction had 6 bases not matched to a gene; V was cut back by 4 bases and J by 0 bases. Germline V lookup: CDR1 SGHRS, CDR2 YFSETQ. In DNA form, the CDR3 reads TGCGCCAGCAGCAGCGGGACAGTCGCAACTAATGAAAAACTGTTTTTT. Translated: CASSSGTVATNEKLFF.

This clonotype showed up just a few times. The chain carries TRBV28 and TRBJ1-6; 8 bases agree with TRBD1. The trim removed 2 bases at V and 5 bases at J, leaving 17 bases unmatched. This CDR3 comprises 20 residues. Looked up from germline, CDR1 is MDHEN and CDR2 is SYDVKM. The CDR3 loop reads CASSLLAQGAAPLHNSPLHF. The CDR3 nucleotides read TGTGCCAGCAGTTTACTTGCCCAGGGGGCCGCTCCACTTCATAATTCACCCCTCCACTTT.

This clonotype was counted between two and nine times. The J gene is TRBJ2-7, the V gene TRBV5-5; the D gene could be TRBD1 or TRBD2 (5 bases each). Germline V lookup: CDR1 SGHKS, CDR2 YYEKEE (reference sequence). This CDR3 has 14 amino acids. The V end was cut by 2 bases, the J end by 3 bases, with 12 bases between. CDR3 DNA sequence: TGTGCCAGCAGCTTTCCGGGACGGCGCTACGAGCAGTACTTC. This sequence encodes CASSFPGRRYEQYF.

Here the CDR3 DNA reads TGTGCCAGCAGGCTGGGACAGGTTGGATCCTACGAGCAGTACTTC. It is translated as CASRLGQVGSYEQYF. The chain links TRBV6-1 to TRBJ2-7; 8 nucleotides match TRBD1. After removal of 6 bases from V and 1 base from J, the junction contained 8 bases not matched to a gene. This CDR3 is 15 amino acids long. Germline V gives CDR1 MNHNS, CDR2 SASEGT.

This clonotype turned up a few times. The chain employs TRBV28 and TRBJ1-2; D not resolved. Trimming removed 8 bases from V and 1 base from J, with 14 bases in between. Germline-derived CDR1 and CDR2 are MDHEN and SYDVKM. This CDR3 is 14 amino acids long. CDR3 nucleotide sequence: TGTGCCAGCGGTCGCGGCCTCGGTAACTATGGCTACACCTTC. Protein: CASGRGLGNYGYTF.

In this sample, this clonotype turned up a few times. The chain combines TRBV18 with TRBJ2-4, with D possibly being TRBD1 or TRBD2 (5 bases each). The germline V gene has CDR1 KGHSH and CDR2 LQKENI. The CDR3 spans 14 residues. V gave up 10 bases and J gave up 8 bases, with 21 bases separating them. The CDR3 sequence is CATEDGGSRHIQYF. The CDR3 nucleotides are TGTGCCACCGAAGATGGGGGTAGCAGACACATTCAGTACTTC.

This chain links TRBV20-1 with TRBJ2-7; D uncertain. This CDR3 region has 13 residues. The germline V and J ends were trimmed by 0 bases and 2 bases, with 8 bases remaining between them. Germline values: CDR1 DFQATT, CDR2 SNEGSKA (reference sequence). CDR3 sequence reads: CSARDTRTYEQYF. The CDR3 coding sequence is TGCAGTGCTAGAGATACTCGGACCTACGAGCAGTACTTC.

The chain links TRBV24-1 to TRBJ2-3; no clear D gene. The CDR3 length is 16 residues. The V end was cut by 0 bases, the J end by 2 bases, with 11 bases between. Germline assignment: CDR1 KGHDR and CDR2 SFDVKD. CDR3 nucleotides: TGTGCCACCAGTGATTTGTCTCCGGGCCTCACAGATACGCAGTATTTT. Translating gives CATSDLSPGLTDTQYF.

CDR3 loop: CASRSGDTSNQPQHF. The CDR3 nucleotides read TGTGCCAGCAGATCGGGGGATACGAGCAATCAGCCCCAGCATTTT. The V call is TRBV12-3 or TRBV12-4, the J call TRBJ1-5; maybe TRBD1 (5 bases). The CDR3 totals 15 residues. The V end was cut by 6 bases, the J end by 1 base, with 13 bases between.

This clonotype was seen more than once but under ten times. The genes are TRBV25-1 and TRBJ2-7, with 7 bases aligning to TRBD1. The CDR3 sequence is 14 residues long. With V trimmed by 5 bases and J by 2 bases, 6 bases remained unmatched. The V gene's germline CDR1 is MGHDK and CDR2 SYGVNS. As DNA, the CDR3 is TGTGCCAGCAGTCAACGGACAGGAACCTACGAGCAGTACTTC. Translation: CASSQRTGTYEQYF.

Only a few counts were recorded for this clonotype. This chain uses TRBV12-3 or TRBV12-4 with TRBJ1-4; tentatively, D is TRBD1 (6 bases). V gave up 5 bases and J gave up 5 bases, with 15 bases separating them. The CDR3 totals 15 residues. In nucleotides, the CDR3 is TGTGCCAGCAGTAATTCGGGGGCGAGGAATGAAAAACTGTTTTTT. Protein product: CASSNSGARNEKLFF.

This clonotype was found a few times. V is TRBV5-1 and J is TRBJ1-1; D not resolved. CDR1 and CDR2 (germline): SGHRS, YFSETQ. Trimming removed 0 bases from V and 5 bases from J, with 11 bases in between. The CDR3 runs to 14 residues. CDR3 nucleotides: TGCGCCAGCAGCTTGGTGGTTGTGGGGACTGAAGCTTTCTTT. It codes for CASSLVVVGTEAFF.

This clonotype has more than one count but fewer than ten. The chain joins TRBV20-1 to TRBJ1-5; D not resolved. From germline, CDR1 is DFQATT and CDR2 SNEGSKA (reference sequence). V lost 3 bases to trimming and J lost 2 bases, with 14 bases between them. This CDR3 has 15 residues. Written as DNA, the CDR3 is TGCAGTGCTAGTTTCCGACCCGGGGGCAATCAGCCCCAGCATTTT. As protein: CSASFRPGGNQPQHF.

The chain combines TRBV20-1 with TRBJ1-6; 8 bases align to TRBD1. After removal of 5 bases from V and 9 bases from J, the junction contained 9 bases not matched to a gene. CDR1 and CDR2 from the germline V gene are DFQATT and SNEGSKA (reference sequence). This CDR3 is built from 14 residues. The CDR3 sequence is CSASRQGMASPLHF. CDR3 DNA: TGCAGTGCTTCTCGACAGGGGATGGCTTCACCCCTCCACTTT.

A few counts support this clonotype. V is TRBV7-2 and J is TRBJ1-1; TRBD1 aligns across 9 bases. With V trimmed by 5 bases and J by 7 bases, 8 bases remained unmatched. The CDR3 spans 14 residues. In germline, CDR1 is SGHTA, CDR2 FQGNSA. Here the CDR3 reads CASSPTGGPYEAFF. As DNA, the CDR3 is TGTGCCAGCAGCCCTACAGGGGGCCCCTATGAAGCTTTCTTT.

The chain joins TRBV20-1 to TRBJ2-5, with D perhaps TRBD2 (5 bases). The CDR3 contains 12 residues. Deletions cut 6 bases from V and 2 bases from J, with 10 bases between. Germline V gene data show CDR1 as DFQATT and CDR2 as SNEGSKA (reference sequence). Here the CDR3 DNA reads TGCAGTGCCCTCAGCGGACAAGAGACCCAGTACTTC. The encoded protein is CSALSGQETQYF.

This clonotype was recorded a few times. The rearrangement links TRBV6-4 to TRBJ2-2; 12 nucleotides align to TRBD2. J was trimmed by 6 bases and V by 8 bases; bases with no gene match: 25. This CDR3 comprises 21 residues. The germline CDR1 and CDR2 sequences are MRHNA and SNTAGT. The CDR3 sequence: CASVTYGSTSGGQFFAGELFF. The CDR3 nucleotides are TGTGCCAGCGTAACGTACGGGTCGACTAGCGGGGGCCAGTTTTTCGCCGGGGAGCTGTTTTTT.

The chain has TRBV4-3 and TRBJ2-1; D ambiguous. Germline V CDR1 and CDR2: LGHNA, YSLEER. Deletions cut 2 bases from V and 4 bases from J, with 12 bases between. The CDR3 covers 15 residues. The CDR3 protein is CASSQQAEGYNEQFF. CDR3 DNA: TGCGCCAGCAGCCAACAGGCTGAAGGGTACAATGAGCAGTTCTTC.